These 5 T cell receptor beta chains were sequenced from one sample in a study of OX40 agonist ivuxolimab in advanced cancers. Method: immunoSEQ multiplex PCR; TCRdb's copy keeps in-frame clones and lacks some. In the table there are about 64,000 clones, about 91% of which are singletons. This material consisted of CD4+ or CD8+ T cells sorted from blood, taken in a trial of the OX40 agonist ivuxolimab. These receptors came from an adult with an advanced solid tumor such as melanoma, head and neck, liver or kidney cancer.

This chain uses TRBV9 with TRBJ2-5; 11 nucleotides match TRBD1. The junction had 6 bases not matched to a gene; V was cut back by 4 bases and J by 4 bases. The germline CDR1 and CDR2 sequences are SGDLS and YYNGEE. The CDR3 is 15 amino acids. Here the CDR3 reads CASSPGTGGVETQYF. In DNA, the CDR3 is TGTGCCAGCAGCCCAGGGACAGGGGGGGTAGAGACCCAGTACTTC.

The V gene is TRBV18, the J gene TRBJ1-4, with a weak D call TRBD1 (5 bases). The CDR3 length is 15 residues. CDR1 is KGHSH and CDR2 is LQKENI in the germline V gene. Trimming shortened V by 6 bases and J by 4 bases, and 15 bases separated the two germline ends. The CDR3 is CASSRTVQGNEKLFF. CDR3 nucleotides: TGTGCCAGCTCCCGAACGGTCCAGGGTAATGAAAAACTGTTTTTT.

The V and J genes are TRBV15 and TRBJ1-5, with a tentative D call TRBD1 (6 bases). V lost 0 bases, J lost 4 bases, and 10 bases lay in between. The CDR3 covers 15 residues. Germline loops: CDR1 LNHNV, CDR2 YYDKDF (reference sequence). The CDR3: CATSRETGLNQPQHF. The CDR3 region has the DNA TGTGCCACCAGCAGAGAGACAGGCCTAAATCAGCCCCAGCATTTT.

This sequence joins TRBV7-8 and TRBJ2-5; TRBD1 matches at 9 bases. CDR3 size: 15 residues. Germline V gene data show CDR1 as SGHVS and CDR2 as FQNEAQ. V dropped 5 bases and J dropped 5; count of bases not matched to a gene: 9. CDR3 loop: CASSKGQGSWETQYF. The CDR3 DNA sequence: TGTGCCAGCAGCAAAGGACAGGGGAGCTGGGAGACCCAGTACTTC.

This rearrangement joins TRBV18 to TRBJ2-7; D ambiguous. Trimming removed 0 bases at V and 4 bases at J, with 10 bases between. Per germline, CDR1 KGHSH and CDR2 LQKENI. This CDR3 comprises 14 residues. The CDR3: CASSPPSYSYEQYF. The DNA for the CDR3 is TGTGCCAGCTCACCACCCTCTTATTCGTACGAGCAGTACTTC. Drawing the rest from reference TRBV18 and TRBJ2-7, the complete variable domain is NAGVMQNPRHLVRRRGQEARLRCSPMKGHSHVYWYRQLPEEGLKFMVYLQKENIIDESGMPKERFSAEFPKEGPSILRIQQVVRGDSAAYFCASSPPSYSYEQYFGPGTRLTVT.